This T cell receptor beta chain originates from a study of breast tumors, draining lymph nodes, adjacent tissues. Whole-study findings and limits: Tumor TCR diversity was below lymph nodes but above nontumor tissue.

The V and J ends lost 7 bases and 0 bases respectively, with 27 bases between them. Germline values: CDR1 KGHDR, CDR2 SFDVKD. CDR3 length: 20 residues. Axillary draining lymph nodes of breast cancer patients supplied the node samples. TCRdb used MiXCR to reprocess the multiplex PCR reads, holding one entry per CDR3 protein. The sample lists around 250,000 distinct CDR3 sequences; about 34% were seen once. To note about this clonotype: Antigen specificity is unknown.

This chain joins TRBV24-1 and TRBJ1-5, with a possible D match to TRBD1 (6 bases). The sample comprised axillary lymph node tissue. The receptor was derived from a female donor with breast cancer. Some clones in this sample may be carry-over from other donors' samples. The DNA for the CDR3 is TGTGCCACCAGACCCAATGGTAGGGGGATGCCACTGTGTAGCAATCAGCCCCAGCATTTT. Translated, it gives CATRPNGRGMPLCSNQPQHF.